This TCR beta chain was recovered during a study of blood T cell repertoires in COVID-19. Study information: From T cells, B-cell-depleted T cells, or PBMCs came the material, which was cDNA or gDNA.

TCRdb's copy holds only in-frame clones and misses some; the assay was immunoSEQ multiplex PCR. The table shows about 190,000 clones, with 86% occurring only once. Germline loops: CDR1 MRHNA, CDR2 SNTAGT. V lost 4 bases and J lost 10, with 20 bases in between. This CDR3 is 15 amino acids long. Clinical history reported by participants formed the basis on which cohorts were assigned. The chain carries TRBV6-4 and TRBJ2-1; a possible D gene is TRBD2 (7 bases). The TCR sequence derives from a man aged 35-49 years with acute COVID-19. The sample comprised PBMCs or T cells enriched from blood (not recorded which). CDR3 loop: CASSAQAGRGDEQFF. The CDR3 coding sequence is TGTGCCAGCAGTGCTCAAGCGGGAAGGGGGGACGAGCAGTTCTTC.